The 9 T cell receptor beta chains listed next were all sequenced from one sample in a study of blood T cell repertoires in COVID-19. Produced via immunoSEQ multiplex PCR; TCRdb's table is partial and in-frame only. The profile shows roughly 500,000 clones, 80% to 90% of them singletons. Sequences were obtained from peripheral blood. The receptors shown here come from a human donor in a cohort sampled during active COVID-19.

The V gene is TRBV6-5, the J gene TRBJ2-7; 8 positions agree with TRBD1. CDR1 MNHEY and CDR2 SVGAGI come from the germline V gene. The CDR3 has 14 residues. V lost 4 bases, J lost 3 bases, and 5 bases stayed unmatched. CDR3 loop: CASSSNRGVYEQYF. CDR3 bases: TGTGCCAGCAGTTCCAACAGGGGGGTCTACGAGCAGTACTTC.

This clone has more than one count but fewer than ten. The rearrangement links TRBV5-1 to TRBJ2-2, with no clear D. CDR1 is SGHRS, CDR2 YFSETQ, per germline. The CDR3 consists of 15 residues. V lost 0 bases to trimming and J lost 1 base, with 7 bases between them. The CDR3 region has the DNA TGCGCCAGCAGCTTGGCCCTTCGGAACACCGGGGAGCTGTTTTTT. The encoded protein is CASSLALRNTGELFF. Full variable domain (remainder filled in from reference TRBV5-1 and TRBJ2-2): KAGVTQTPRYLIKTRGQQVTLSCSPISGHRSVSWYQQTPGQGLQFLFEYFSETQRNKGNFPGRFSGRQFSNSRSEMNVSTLELGDSALYLCASSLALRNTGELFFGEGSRLTVL.

J is TRBJ2-7 and V is TRBV5-1, with D maybe TRBD1 (6 bases). The CDR3 consists of 15 residues. The germline V gene encodes CDR1 SGHRS and CDR2 YFSETQ. V lost 4 bases and J lost 0, with 14 bases in between. This CDR3 is CASSGKTGNSYEQYF. Written as DNA, the CDR3 is TGCGCCAGCAGCGGAAAAACAGGGAACTCCTACGAGCAGTACTTC.

V usage is TRBV5-1 and J usage is TRBJ2-3; 12 bases line up with TRBD1. Germline V gene lookup returns CDR1 SGHRS and CDR2 YFSETQ. The ends lost 3 bases at V and 2 bases at J; junction bases unmatched: 4. This CDR3 spans 16 amino acids. The DNA of the CDR3 is TGCGCCAGCAGCTCAGGGACAGGGGGCGTCACAGATACGCAGTATTTT. It encodes CASSSGTGGVTDTQYF.

The V gene is TRBV30, the J gene TRBJ1-1; TRBD1 matches at 7 bases. The germline V gene encodes CDR1 GTSNPN and CDR2 SVGIG (reference sequence). The CDR3 extends over 14 amino acids. The junction had 13 bases not matched to a gene; V was cut back by 7 bases and J by 5 bases. CDR3 DNA sequence: TGTGCCTCGTCTCGATCTTTCAGGGGGACTGAAGCTTTCTTT. Encoded protein: CASSRSFRGTEAFF.

The chain has TRBV19 and TRBJ2-3; 9 bases match TRBD2. CDR3 length: 13 residues. Trimming removed 6 bases from V and 3 bases from J; junction bases left unmatched: 1. Germline CDR1 is LNHDA and CDR2 is SQIVND (reference sequence). CDR3 sequence (DNA): TGTGCCAGTAGAGCGGGAGGTACAGATACGCAGTATTTT. It is translated as CASRAGGTDTQYF.

In its sample, this clone was seen a few times. V is TRBV19 and J is TRBJ2-5, with 8 bases lining up with TRBD1. Germline V lookup: CDR1 LNHDA, CDR2 SQIVND (reference sequence). The CDR3 runs 14 residues. J was trimmed by 2 bases and V by 4 bases; bases with no gene match: 3. In nucleotides, the CDR3 is TGTGCCAGTAGTAAGGACAGGGATCAAGAGACCCAGTACTTC. Encoded protein: CASSKDRDQETQYF.

The CDR3 sequence: CASSLTAGGPREQYF. CDR3 DNA: TGTGCCAGCAGCTTAACAGCGGGAGGGCCCAGAGAGCAGTACTTC. The chain joins TRBV7-2 to TRBJ2-7; 10 bases match TRBD2. Germline V gives CDR1 SGHTA, CDR2 FQGNSA. V lost 2 bases, J lost 7 bases, and 8 bases stayed unmatched. The CDR3 totals 15 residues.

The rearrangement joins TRBV9 to TRBJ1-6; TRBD1 might be the D (6 bases). CDR1 is SGDLS and CDR2 is YYNGEE in the germline V gene. V lost 4 bases to trimming and J lost 9 bases, with 17 bases between them. This CDR3 region has 15 residues. CDR3 in DNA: TGTGCCAGCAGCCTACAAGGACGACAGGCTTCACCCCTCCACTTT. Amino acid sequence: CASSLQGRQASPLHF.